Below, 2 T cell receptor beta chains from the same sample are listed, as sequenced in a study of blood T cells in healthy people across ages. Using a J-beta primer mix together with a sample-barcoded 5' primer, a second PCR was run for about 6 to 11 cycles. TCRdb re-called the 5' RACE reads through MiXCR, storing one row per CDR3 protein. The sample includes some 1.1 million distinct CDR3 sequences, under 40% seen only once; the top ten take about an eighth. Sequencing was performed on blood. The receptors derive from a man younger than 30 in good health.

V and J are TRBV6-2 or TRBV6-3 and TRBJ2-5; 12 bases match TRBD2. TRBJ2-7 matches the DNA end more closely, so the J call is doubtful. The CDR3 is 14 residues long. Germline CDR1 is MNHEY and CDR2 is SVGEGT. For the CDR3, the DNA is TGTGCCAGCAGCTTACTAGCGGGGGGATACGAGCAGTACTTC. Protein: CASSLLAGGYEQYF.

The CDR3 protein is CASSPLDSTTDTQYF. For the CDR3, the DNA is TGTGCCAGCTCACCACTAGACAGTACGACAGATACGCAGTATTTT. J is TRBJ2-3 and V is TRBV18; a weak D match, TRBD1 (5 bases). Germline V gene data show CDR1 as KGHSH and CDR2 as LQKENI. Trimming shortened V by 1 base and J by 3 bases, and 11 bases separated the two germline ends. The CDR3 sequence is 15 residues long. Based on the CDR3 plus reference TRBV18 and TRBJ2-3, the full variable domain is NAGVMQNPRHLVRRRGQEARLRCSPMKGHSHVYWYRQLPEEGLKFMVYLQKENIIDESGMPKERFSAEFPKEGPSILRIQQVVRGDSAAYFCASSPLDSTTDTQYFGPGTRLTVL.